This TCR beta chain came from a study of Graves' ophthalmopathy and Graves' hyperthyroidism. This CDR3 comprises 13 residues. CDR1 is DFQATT, CDR2 SNEGSKA, per germline (reference sequence). Trimming shortened V by 5 bases and J by 0 bases, and 10 bases separated the two germline ends. Transcripts of RNA were the source for amplifying TCR beta CDR3 regions. The workflow started with a first-round RT-PCR run with HTBI primers and then moved on to a second-round multiplex PCR. TCRdb passed the multiplex PCR reads through MiXCR, listing each CDR3 protein once. The table has around 1,000,000 distinct CDR3 sequences, about 35% seen once.

This chain uses TRBV20-1 with TRBJ2-5, with D unresolved. Sequenced sample: peripheral blood or thyroid tissue (not recorded which). The receptor was derived from an adult man with Graves' hyperthyroidism. Here the CDR3 DNA reads TGCAGTGCTCTCAAATATTACCAAGAGACCCAGTACTTC. As protein: CSALKYYQETQYF.